A single sample is the source of the 25 T cell receptor beta chains below, sequenced in a study of T-cell reconstitution after alpha-beta-depleted transplantation in children. Researchers prepared the TCRbeta library using unique molecular identifiers, the study reports. In TCRdb, the PCR reads were re-called with MiXCR into one record per CDR3 protein. The sample holds about 230,000 distinct CDR3 sequences, more than 7.5% seen once. The sample here was PBMCs from the stem cell graft donor, taken from the stem cell graft. These receptors were collected from a human donor who donated a stem cell graft to a child with SCID.

The chain combines TRBV4-2 with TRBJ2-3; TRBD2 matches 10 bases. The CDR3 contains 17 residues. Per the germline V gene, CDR1 is LGHNA and CDR2 is YNFKEQ. With V trimmed by 5 bases and J by 4 bases, 12 bases remained unmatched. The CDR3 region is CASSVSGGGRKADTQYF. The CDR3 nucleotides are TGTGCCAGCAGCGTAAGCGGGGGGGGCAGAAAGGCAGATACGCAGTATTTT.

This clonotype appeared many times. The rearrangement uses TRBV10-3 and TRBJ2-3; 13 nucleotides line up with TRBD2. Unmatched junction bases numbered 2, after V lost 4 bases and J lost 4 bases. CDR1 is ENHRY, CDR2 SYGVKD, per germline. The CDR3 contains 15 residues. This CDR3 is CAISGGLAGADTQYF. The CDR3, as DNA: TGTGCCATCAGTGGCGGACTAGCGGGGGCAGATACGCAGTATTTT.

This clonotype was seen just once. A single base separates this from a much larger clone, so it may be a read error. The chain is built from TRBV24-1 and TRBJ2-1; D perhaps matches TRBD2 (5 bases). Germline assignment: CDR1 KGHDR and CDR2 SFDVKD. The CDR3 spans 12 residues. In nucleotides, the CDR3 is TGTGCCACCAGAGGCGACTACAATGGGCAGTTCTTC. Amino acid sequence: CATRGDYNGQFF.

This clonotype was counted ten times or more. The chain has TRBV5-1 and TRBJ2-1, with 10 positions matching TRBD2. Germline V gene data show CDR1 as SGHRS and CDR2 as YFSETQ. Trimming at V came to 2 bases and at J to 5 bases, leaving 7 bases not matched to a gene. The CDR3 is 16 amino acids. CDR3: CASSFLLAGSNNEQFF. CDR3 in DNA: TGCGCCAGCAGCTTCCTACTAGCGGGGTCGAACAATGAGCAGTTCTTC.

This clonotype was recorded many times. J is TRBJ1-1 and V is TRBV5-1, with 12 nucleotides matching TRBD1. This CDR3 spans 15 amino acids. Looked up from germline, CDR1 is SGHRS and CDR2 is YFSETQ. Germline trimming cut 3 bases from V and 2 bases from J; bases unmatched to any gene: 2. The CDR3 bases are TGCGCCAGCAGCTCCGGGACAGGGGGCAACACTGAAGCTTTCTTT. This translates into CASSSGTGGNTEAFF.

The genes are TRBV7-9 and TRBJ1-5, with D uncertain. Per the germline V gene, CDR1 is SEHNR and CDR2 is FQNEAQ (reference sequence). Between the trimmed V and J ends, which lost 3 bases and 5 bases, there was a span of 11 bases. This CDR3 region has 14 residues. DNA of the CDR3: TGTGCCAGCAGCTTTGGGTCCGGTGATCAGCCCCAGCATTTT. It is translated as CASSFGSGDQPQHF.

In its sample, this clonotype was seen many times. The genes are TRBV20-1 and TRBJ2-7; D gene uncertain. CDR3 length equals 12 residues. Germline CDR1 is DFQATT and CDR2 is SNEGSKA (reference sequence). V was shortened by 7 bases and J by 2 bases, with 12 bases between the two germline ends. DNA of the CDR3: TGCAGTGTGGGCCCCGGACCCTACGAGCAGTACTTC. It translates to CSVGPGPYEQYF.

This clonotype was counted at least ten times. V is TRBV7-3 and J is TRBJ2-1, with D perhaps TRBD1 (6 bases). The CDR3 runs to 13 residues. CDR1 and CDR2 (germline): SGHTA, FQGTGA. V dropped 8 bases and J dropped 7 bases, with 15 bases sitting between them. The CDR3 loop reads CASGTGWDNEQFF. The CDR3 DNA sequence: TGTGCCAGCGGAACAGGGTGGGATAATGAGCAGTTCTTC.

The chain is built from TRBV18 and TRBJ1-1; possible D gene TRBD1, 5 bases. The length of the CDR3 is 16 residues. Germline V CDR1 and CDR2: KGHSH, LQKENI. The V gene lost 2 bases and the J gene lost 0 bases, with 13 bases spanning the gap. This chain's CDR3 is CASSPGQGGMNTEAFF. The CDR3 region has the DNA TGTGCCAGCTCACCAGGTCAGGGAGGTATGAACACTGAAGCTTTCTTT.

This clonotype was detected many times. V usage is TRBV5-1 and J usage is TRBJ2-5; 7 bases map to TRBD1. The CDR3 has 13 amino acids. CDR1 and CDR2 (germline): SGHRS, YFSETQ. V was clipped by 0 bases and J by 4 bases; unmatched bases: 0. As DNA, the CDR3 is TGCGCCAGCAGCTTGGGACAGGGAGAGACCCAGTACTTC. The encoded protein is CASSLGQGETQYF. The full variable domain, with the rest looked up from reference TRBV5-1 and TRBJ2-5, is KAGVTQTPRYLIKTRGQQVTLSCSPISGHRSVSWYQQTPGQGLQFLFEYFSETQRNKGNFPGRFSGRQFSNSRSEMNVSTLELGDSALYLCASSLGQGETQYFGPGTRLLVL.

Only a few counts were recorded for this clonotype. The chain couples TRBV2 to TRBJ2-7, with D tentatively TRBD1 (5 bases). The CDR3 runs to 17 residues. Trimming cost V 6 bases and J 1 base, with 22 bases left between them. Per the germline V gene, CDR1 is SNHLY and CDR2 is FYNNEI. The DNA for the CDR3 is TGTGCCAGCAGACTTAGGGGCGGACGGTCGGATTCCTACGAGCAGTACTTC. This translates into CASRLRGGRSDSYEQYF.

This clonotype has at least ten counts. The V gene is TRBV20-1, the J gene TRBJ1-5, with D unclear. V lost 0 bases and J lost 2, with 8 bases in between. CDR1 is DFQATT and CDR2 is SNEGSKA in the germline V gene (reference sequence). The CDR3 sequence is 14 residues long. CDR3 residues: CSARDPLGNQPQHF. The CDR3 nucleotides read TGCAGTGCTAGAGATCCCCTGGGCAATCAGCCCCAGCATTTT.

This clonotype has ten or more counts. This chain connects TRBV4-1 to TRBJ2-3, with TRBD2 identical over 10 bases. The CDR3 has 16 amino acids. CDR1 and CDR2 (germline): MGHRA, YSYEKL. After removal of 4 bases from V and 2 bases from J, the junction contained 6 bases not matched to a gene. This CDR3 reads CASSPPLAGYTDTQYF. CDR3 DNA sequence: TGCGCCAGCAGCCCACCACTAGCGGGGTACACAGATACGCAGTATTTT.

This clonotype showed up just once. At one end, the junction sequence differs from germline, possibly due to a read error. The rearrangement uses TRBV5-1 and TRBJ2-7; 8 nucleotides match TRBD1. Germline CDR1 is SGHRS and CDR2 is YFSETQ. This CDR3 has 13 amino acids. The CDR3 loop reads CASSSGQGYEQHF. The CDR3 DNA follows: TGCGCCAGCAGCTCCGGACAGGGTTACGAGCAGCACTTC.

This chain joins TRBV7-9 and TRBJ1-4; D not resolved. The V end was cut by 1 base, the J end by 6 bases, with 12 bases between. The CDR3 sequence is 15 residues long. Germline V gene sequence: CDR1 SEHNR, CDR2 FQNEAQ (reference sequence). The CDR3 region has the DNA TGTGCCAGCAGCTTAGGAGGCTCGGCCTATGAAAAACTGTTTTTT. Translated, it gives CASSLGGSAYEKLFF.

This clonotype has a handful of counts. The rearrangement uses TRBV29-1 and TRBJ1-1, with D possibly TRBD1 on 5 matching bases. CDR1 is SQVTM, CDR2 ANQGSEA, per germline. The CDR3 runs to 13 residues. The V and J ends lost 7 bases and 0 bases respectively, with 12 bases between them. CDR3 sequence (DNA): TGCAGCGGGCTCGCGGACATGAACACTGAAGCTTTCTTT. This encodes CSGLADMNTEAFF.

This clonotype was seen many times. The genes are TRBV2 and TRBJ2-7; 8 bases line up with TRBD1. CDR3 size: 14 residues. Germline assignment: CDR1 SNHLY and CDR2 FYNNEI. V gave up 2 bases and J gave up 4 bases; unmatched junction bases: 4. The CDR3, as DNA: TGTGCCAGCAGTGAACGGACAGGGAGTTACGAGCAGTACTTC. This translates into CASSERTGSYEQYF.

There are many counts of this clonotype. J is TRBJ2-7 and V is TRBV7-8, with D perhaps given as TRBD1 or TRBD2 (5 bases each). The germline V gene encodes CDR1 SGHVS and CDR2 FQNEAQ. The CDR3 spans 13 residues. Trimming stripped 9 bases from V and 3 bases from J, with 15 bases between. DNA of the CDR3: TGTGCCAGTAGTGGGGGTCCGTTCTACGAGCAGTACTTC. It translates to CASSGGPFYEQYF.

In its sample, this clonotype was seen many times. The chain couples TRBV28 to TRBJ2-1; D gene uncertain. Germline lookup yields CDR1 MDHEN and CDR2 SYDVKM. The V end was cut by 4 bases, the J end by 8 bases, with 12 bases between. The CDR3 extends over 13 amino acids. CDR3 protein: CASSSPMFDEQFF. The CDR3 nucleotides read TGTGCCAGCAGTTCCCCTATGTTCGATGAGCAGTTCTTC.

This clonotype was seen many times. The chain couples TRBV11-2 to TRBJ1-1; 7 nucleotides line up with TRBD1. V lost 1 base to trimming and J lost 1 base; unmatched junction nucleotides: 3. The germline gives CDR1 SGHAT, CDR2 FQNNGV. The CDR3 is 15 amino acids. CDR3 sequence (DNA): TGTGCCAGCAGCTTAGGTTCAGGGGGGAACACTGAAGCTTTCTTT. Amino acid sequence: CASSLGSGGNTEAFF. Supplemented by reference TRBV11-2 and TRBJ1-1, the full variable domain reads EAGVAQSPRYKIIEKRQSVAFWCNPISGHATLYWYQQILGQGPKLLIQFQNNGVVDDSQLPKDRFSAERLKGVDSTLKIQPAKLEDSAVYLCASSLGSGGNTEAFFGQGTRLTVV.

This clonotype was seen repeatedly, ten times or more. The chain couples TRBV5-1 to TRBJ1-2; 8 bases line up with TRBD1. V trimming: 4 bases; J trimming: 10 bases; junction bases outside the gene matches: 6. The CDR3 is 12 residues long. The germline V gene encodes CDR1 SGHRS and CDR2 YFSETQ. The CDR3 DNA is TGCGCCAGCAGCCCGGGGCAGGGGGCCTACACCTTC. It encodes CASSPGQGAYTF. The full variable domain, in which reference TRBV5-1 and TRBJ1-2 provide the parts outside the CDR3, is KAGVTQTPRYLIKTRGQQVTLSCSPISGHRSVSWYQQTPGQGLQFLFEYFSETQRNKGNFPGRFSGRQFSNSRSEMNVSTLELGDSALYLCASSPGQGAYTFGSGTRLTVV.

Notes on this clonotype: This may arise from a read error, as a much more abundant clone is one base away. J is TRBJ2-4 and V is TRBV3-1; D perhaps matches TRBD1 (5 bases). The CDR3 is 13 residues long. Germline CDR1 is LGHDT and CDR2 is YNNKEL (reference sequence). Trimming took 7 bases from V and 0 from J, leaving 7 bases between them. The CDR3, as DNA: TGTGCCAGCAACCAGGGAGCCAAAAACATTCAGTACTTC. Protein: CASNQGAKNIQYF.

Many counts were recorded for this clonotype. The chain carries TRBV7-2 and TRBJ1-3; no firm D call. The V end lost 4 bases, the J end lost 4 bases, and 11 bases lay between the germline ends. Germline loops: CDR1 SGHTA, CDR2 FQGNSA. CDR3 length: 14 amino acids. CDR3 in amino acids: CASSSPSFGNTIYF. DNA for the CDR3: TGTGCCAGCAGCTCGCCAAGCTTCGGAAACACCATATATTTT.

This clonotype was seen many times. CDR3 in amino acids: CASSYPDGEGKVDTQYF. In DNA, the CDR3 is TGTGCCAGCAGTTACCCTGACGGAGAGGGAAAAGTAGATACGCAGTATTTT. The V gene is TRBV6-5, the J gene TRBJ2-3, with D possibly being TRBD2 (5 bases). There are 17 residues in the CDR3. Trimming stripped 2 bases from V and 5 bases from J, with 20 bases between. Germline V gene data show CDR1 as MNHEY and CDR2 as SVGAGI.

This clonotype came up many times. This chain uses TRBV15 with TRBJ1-5; no reliable D call. The V gene's germline CDR1 is LNHNV and CDR2 YYDKDF (reference sequence). Trimming removed 0 bases from V and 5 bases from J, with 11 bases in between. The CDR3 loop spans 15 amino acids. This CDR3 is CATSRDRVMDQPQHF. The CDR3 DNA follows: TGTGCCACCAGCAGAGATAGGGTAATGGATCAGCCCCAGCATTTT. The whole variable domain, remainder taken from reference TRBV15 and TRBJ1-5, is DAMVIQNPRYQVTQFGKPVTLSCSQTLNHNVMYWYQQKSSQAPKLLFHYYDKDFNNEADTPDNFQSRRPNTSFCFLDIRSPGLGDTAMYLCATSRDRVMDQPQHFGDGTRLSIL.